The subject of this entry is one TCR beta chain. Here immunoSEQ multiplex PCR was the method, and the copy in TCRdb shows in-frame clones only, minus some. The repertoire holds about 130,000 clones, more than 75% seen once, with 2% to 2.5% in the top ten. These data are taken from a study of PD-L1 blockade in urothelial cancer. The overall study: The analyses of blood took place 3 weeks (second dose) and 6 weeks after treatment start.

Indicated time point: peripheral blood 6 weeks after treatment start. Patients suffered from locally advanced or metastatic urothelial carcinoma. The CDR3 contains 16 residues. V was pared by 1 base and J by 5 bases, with 14 bases between. Per germline, CDR1 LNHDA and CDR2 SQIVND (reference sequence). This clonotype was sampled from a man aged 50 to 59 with urothelial cancer. Sequencing used PBMCs, obtained around atezolizumab (anti-PD-L1) treatment. V gene TRBV19 combines with J gene TRBJ2-2; D is perhaps TRBD1 (5 bases). This CDR3 reads CASSIAGMFATGELFF. The CDR3 DNA reads as TGTGCCAGTAGTATAGCAGGGATGTTTGCGACCGGGGAGCTGTTTTTT.